Following are 17 T cell receptor beta chains from one sample sequenced in a study of beta chain features in type 1 diabetes. Overall study findings and caveats: All four CD4+ subsets from Type 1 diabetes patients carried moderately but significantly shorter TCRB CDR3s.

All of the isolated RNA was reverse transcribed, so expressed TCRB transcripts were sequenced. Only in-frame clones appear in the TCRdb table, and some are missing; sequencing was by immunoSEQ multiplex PCR. The table shows some 290,000 clones, with about 24% occurring only once. No antigen is known for these receptors. Material: naive CD4+ T cells from blood. The receptor source for this set is a woman in her twenties or thirties with type 1 diabetes.

This clone appeared a few times. The chain uses TRBV19 and TRBJ2-7; tentative D call: TRBD2 (5 bases). CDR3 length: 14 residues. V was trimmed by 3 bases and J by 2 bases, leaving 11 bases between them. Per germline, CDR1 LNHDA and CDR2 SQIVND (reference sequence). The CDR3 coding sequence is TGTGCCAGTAGTATCGGGAAACAGACCTACGAGCAGTACTTC. Amino acid sequence: CASSIGKQTYEQYF.

The rearrangement uses TRBV9 and TRBJ1-2, with 8 bases that match TRBD1. V lost 3 bases and J lost 6; bases outside the gene matches: 7. Germline CDR1 is SGDLS and CDR2 is YYNGEE. This CDR3 is 14 amino acids long. The CDR3, as DNA: TGTGCCAGCAGCGCCGCGACAGGGGCTGATGGCTACACCTTC. Translating gives CASSAATGADGYTF.

This clone was counted a few times. The chain recombines TRBV30 with TRBJ2-2; possible D gene TRBD2, 5 bases. The CDR3 totals 13 residues. CDR1 GTSNPN and CDR2 SVGIG come from the germline V gene (reference sequence). Trimming cost V 2 bases and J 6 bases, with 10 bases left between them. In DNA form, the CDR3 reads TGTGCCTGGAGTCCTACTAGGGCCGGGGAGCTGTTTTTT. It encodes CAWSPTRAGELFF. Supplemented by reference TRBV30 and TRBJ2-2, the full variable domain reads SQTIHQWPATLVQPVGSPLSLECTVEGTSNPNLYWYRQAAGRGLQLLFYSVGIGQISSEVPQNLSASRPQDRQFILSSKKLLLSDSGFYLCAWSPTRAGELFFGEGSRLTVL.

This clone was detected a few times. The rearrangement links TRBV10-2 to TRBJ1-2, with D maybe TRBD1 (5 bases). Deletions cut 7 bases from V and 0 bases from J, with 9 bases between. Germline V gene lookup returns CDR1 WSHSY and CDR2 SAAADI. This CDR3 is 13 amino acids long. CDR3 coding DNA: TGCGCCAGCACAGGGAAACCTAACTATGGCTACACCTTC. It codes for CASTGKPNYGYTF.

The genes are TRBV21-1 and TRBJ2-4; TRBD1 is taken as the D call from the table, unchecked against the DNA. TRBV21-1 constitutes a pseudogene. The CDR3 is 18 amino acids. The CDR3 loop is CAIRRGQGARLTKNIQYF. The CDR3, as DNA: TGTGCCATTCGAAGGGGACAGGGGGCGCGGTTGACCAAAAACATTCAGTACTTC.

The V gene is TRBV6-1, the J gene TRBJ2-3; 9 bases agree with TRBD1. The V gene's germline CDR1 is MNHNS and CDR2 SASEGT. The V gene end was trimmed by 6 bases and the J gene end by 0 bases; junction bases not matched to a gene: 4. The CDR3 sequence is 15 residues long. As DNA, the CDR3 is TGTGCCAGCAGGGAGGGACAGGGTAGCACAGATACGCAGTATTTT. Translating gives CASREGQGSTDTQYF.

There are a few counts of this clone. The chain carries TRBV25-1 and TRBJ2-2; D remains unclear. Deletions cut 3 bases from V and 2 bases from J, with 10 bases between. The V gene's germline CDR1 is MGHDK and CDR2 SYGVNS. The CDR3 spans 15 residues. The CDR3 region has the DNA TGTGCCAGCAGTGACCTCACAGTTAACACCGGGGAGCTGTTTTTT. It translates to CASSDLTVNTGELFF.

This clone was seen a single time. The chain carries TRBV25-1 and TRBJ1-2; 8 bases are a match to TRBD1. After removal of 6 bases from V and 4 bases from J, the junction contained 16 bases not matched to a gene. The CDR3 has 17 residues. Germline V CDR1 and CDR2: MGHDK, SYGVNS. The CDR3 region has the DNA TGTGCCAGCAGGACGATCGGGACAGGTAGCGGCAGCTATGGCTACACCTTC. It codes for CASRTIGTGSGSYGYTF.

This clone turned up a few times. The chain uses TRBV29-1 and TRBJ2-1; 12 bases line up with TRBD2. There are 15 residues in the CDR3. Looked up from germline, CDR1 is SQVTM and CDR2 is ANQGSEA. Trimming took 4 bases from V and 3 from J; bases not matched to a gene: 4. CDR3 loop: CSVGLAGDLYNEQFF. The CDR3, as DNA: TGCAGCGTTGGACTAGCGGGAGATCTCTACAATGAGCAGTTCTTC.

This clone was counted only a few times. The chain is built from TRBV10-3 and TRBJ2-7; TRBD2 matches 11 bases. V was pared by 6 bases and J by 4 bases, with 8 bases of the junction left unmatched. Germline V gene lookup returns CDR1 ENHRY and CDR2 SYGVKD. CDR3 length: 15 residues. CDR3 coding DNA: TGTGCCATCAGCACTAGCGGGAGTTCCCGGTACGAGCAGTACTTC. It specifies CAISTSGSSRYEQYF.

This clone was counted only a few times. The chain carries TRBV29-1 and TRBJ1-1, with D unclear. This CDR3 contains 16 residues. CDR1 and CDR2 from the germline V gene are SQVTM and ANQGSEA. Trimming stripped 5 bases from V and 0 bases from J, with 19 bases between. The CDR3 DNA follows: TGCAGCGTTCTGCCACGATCTAATCTTATGAACACTGAAGCTTTCTTT. Its translation is CSVLPRSNLMNTEAFF.

This rearrangement joins TRBV30 to TRBJ2-1; D might be TRBD2 (5 bases). The CDR3 spans 11 residues. V lost 2 bases and J lost 15, with 14 bases in between. The germline V gene has CDR1 GTSNPN and CDR2 SVGIG (reference sequence). The CDR3 region has the DNA TGTGCCTGGAGTCCTAGCACTTTTCCGTTCTTC. Translating gives CAWSPSTFPFF. Full variable domain (remainder filled in from reference TRBV30 and TRBJ2-1): SQTIHQWPATLVQPVGSPLSLECTVEGTSNPNLYWYRQAAGRGLQLLFYSVGIGQISSEVPQNLSASRPQDRQFILSSKKLLLSDSGFYLCAWSPSTFPFFGPGTRLTVL.

This clone was detected a few times. The J gene is TRBJ2-2, the V gene TRBV29-1, with 7 bases fitting TRBD1. Germline CDR1 and CDR2: SQVTM and ANQGSEA. Trimming took 7 bases from V and 2 from J; bases not matched to a gene: 7. CDR3 length: 14 residues. CDR3 nucleotides: TGCAGCGCCCCGAGGGGGCCCAACACCGGGGAGCTGTTTTTT. Protein: CSAPRGPNTGELFF.

The chain has TRBV29-1 and TRBJ1-2, with D possibly TRBD1 on 6 matching bases. Germline CDR1 SQVTM, CDR2 ANQGSEA. The CDR3 consists of 14 residues. The V end was cut by 3 bases, the J end by 2 bases, with 13 bases between. CDR3 coding DNA: TGCAGCGTTGAGGGAGGGGGGTCGAACTATGGCTACACCTTC. Its protein product is CSVEGGGSNYGYTF.

This clone has a handful of counts. The rearrangement uses TRBV2 and TRBJ2-5; D is perhaps TRBD2 (6 bases). V lost 8 bases and J lost 4, with 11 bases in between. The germline V gene encodes CDR1 SNHLY and CDR2 FYNNEI. The CDR3 is 12 amino acids. The DNA of the CDR3 is TGTGCCAGCGGCGGGATTCCAGAGACCCAGTACTTC. Amino acids: CASGGIPETQYF.

This CDR3 reads CASSPGQAIVYGYTF. DNA for the CDR3: TGTGCCAGCAGCCCCGGACAGGCGATTGTCTATGGCTACACCTTC. The gene calls are TRBV14 and TRBJ1-2; 7 bases are a match to TRBD1. Germline CDR1 is SGHDN and CDR2 is FVKESK. The length of the CDR3 is 15 residues. Losses at the gene ends were 4 bases for V and 4 bases for J; bases not matched to a gene: 9.

This clone was counted between two and nine times. The rearrangement links TRBV9 to TRBJ2-5; D is uncertain. The V and J ends lost 0 bases and 5 bases respectively, with 11 bases between them. Germline values: CDR1 SGDLS, CDR2 YYNGEE. The CDR3 length is 14 residues. The CDR3 bases are TGTGCCAGCAGCGTAGCCTCTGGCCACGAGACCCAGTACTTC. It translates to CASSVASGHETQYF.